This T cell receptor (beta chain) stems from a study of blood T cell repertoires in COVID-19. Authors' processing steps: Counts of nucleated cells, estimated from reference gene primer amplification, were obtained. Repertoires were generated with immunoSEQ multiplex PCR, while TCRdb's copy carries only in-frame clones and drops some. That table supplies the V and J calls and clone size; D and trimming were determined from the DNA. The table has approximately 150,000 clones, about nine tenths seen once. The CDR3 is 19 amino acids. CDR1 and CDR2 from the germline V gene are MGHRA and YSYEKL. Trimming took 1 base from V and 2 from J, leaving 21 bases between them.

This TCR derives from a man aged 55 to 70 with active or convalescent COVID-19. The chain is built from TRBV4-1 and TRBJ1-5, with TRBD1 as a possible D gene (5 bases). The sequenced sample consisted of peripheral blood. CDR3 sequence (DNA): TGCGCCAGCAGCCAAGCGGCGACAGCTATTCTGTTTTGCAATCAGCCCCAGCATTTT. This encodes CASSQAATAILFCNQPQHF.